This T cell receptor beta chain comes out of a study of T-cell memory formation after mild COVID-19. Study observations and caveats: Nothing confirmed that second-wave clones peaking on day 37 were specific for SARS-CoV-2. From day 15 to 85, contracting clones were balanced between CD4 and CD8, whereas later expanders leaned toward CD4+. Pre-infection memory carried some responding clones, suggesting that cross-reactive memory joined.

Constant-segment primers served in 5'RACE that generated TCR alpha and TCR beta cDNA libraries bearing sample barcodes and UMIs. TCRdb re-derived calls from the 5' RACE reads in MiXCR, one entry per CDR3 protein. The data hold around 450,000 distinct CDR3 sequences, with about 20% observed a single time. About this clonotype: Its antigen is as yet unknown.

The V end lost 2 bases, the J end lost 0 bases, and 19 bases lay between the germline ends. The CDR3 covers 18 residues. Sequenced input: PBMCs or a T cell subset sorted from them (not recorded which). The sequence came from an adult woman who had mild COVID-19 (a few samples of this study predate the infection). Cell type and time point are not known. This chain links TRBV12-3 or TRBV12-4 with TRBJ1-2; D not resolved. The CDR3 spells CASSLQPSVGYSNYGYTF. CDR3 bases: TGTGCCAGCAGTTTACAACCTTCCGTCGGATACTCTAACTATGGCTACACCTTC.